This is a list of T cell receptor beta chains from one sample in a study of blood T cell repertoires in COVID-19. Produced via immunoSEQ multiplex PCR; TCRdb's table is partial and in-frame only. This sample has 150,000 to 170,000 clones, with roughly 84% found just once. The specimen was peripheral blood. The receptors shown here come from an older woman with COVID-19, enrolled during active disease. The CDR3 runs from the conserved cysteine through the conserved F or W. A D gene is named only where the DNA matches it firmly. Expanded clones are given a class, and other clones once, few, many or no size at all.

D	V	J	size	CDR3	DNA
TRBD2	TRBV6-5	TRBJ2-5	-	CASSSSGGVGETQYF	TGTGCCAGCAGTTCTAGCGGGGGGGTCGGAGAGACCCAGTACTTC
TRBD1	TRBV4-1	TRBJ1-5	-	CASSQQQGAGYSNQPQHF	TGCGCCAGCAGCCAACAACAGGGGGCCGGGTATAGCAATCAGCCCCAGCATTTT
TRBD1	TRBV9	TRBJ1-2	-	CASSVARQGYGYTF	TGTGCCAGCAGCGTTGCTAGACAGGGCTATGGCTACACCTTC
-	TRBV6-5	TRBJ1-6	-	CASSYLGQYNSPLHF	TGTGCCAGCAGTTACCTTGGACAGTATAATTCACCCCTCCACTTT
-	TRBV6-6	TRBJ2-7	-	CASRYPGSRAVEQYF	TGTGCCAGCAGGTACCCGGGGAGCCGGGCTGTAGAGCAGTACTTC
-	TRBV5-6	TRBJ2-7	-	CASSGRGRTSYEQYF	TGTGCCAGCAGCGGAAGGGGCAGGACCTCCTACGAGCAGTACTTC
TRBD1	TRBV9	TRBJ1-4	few	CASSAAGTANEKLFF	TGTGCCAGCAGCGCCGCTGGGACAGCTAATGAAAAACTGTTTTTT
-	TRBV27	TRBJ2-5	-	CASSTTRQETQYF	TGTGCCAGCAGTACGACTAGACAAGAGACCCAGTACTTC
-	TRBV25-1	TRBJ1-5	-	CASSEASNQPQHF	TGTGCCAGCAGTGAGGCTAGCAATCAGCCCCAGCATTTT
-	TRBV27	TRBJ2-3	-	CASSSAVIGTDTQYF	TGTGCCAGCAGTTCAGCGGTTATTGGGACAGATACGCAGTATTTT
-	TRBV5-1	TRBJ1-3	-	CASSLGGSSGNTIYF	TGCGCCAGCAGCTTGGGTGGGAGCTCTGGAAACACCATATATTTT
-	TRBV3-1/TRBV3-2	TRBJ1-4	-	CASSVRSRATNEKLFF	TGTGCCAGCAGCGTTCGTTCCAGGGCAACTAATGAAAAACTGTTTTTT
TRBD2	TRBV15	TRBJ2-3	-	CATSSRKGSGGITDTQYF	TGTGCCACCAGCTCCCGAAAGGGTAGCGGGGGAATCACAGATACGCAGTATTTT
TRBD1	TRBV9	TRBJ1-1	-	CASSVAGTGTEAFF	TGTGCCAGCAGCGTAGCCGGGACAGGGACTGAAGCTTTCTTT
-	TRBV2	TRBJ1-2	once	CASSGELGGYTF	TGTGCCAGCAGTGGGGAGTTGGGAGGCTACACCTTC
-	TRBV5-4	TRBJ1-2	-	CASSSPGYGYTF	TGTGCCAGCAGCTCCCCAGGCTATGGCTACACCTTC
-	TRBV6-1	TRBJ2-4	-	CASSEGAVAKNIQYF	TGTGCCAGCAGTGAGGGGGCGGTAGCCAAAAACATTCAGTACTTC
TRBD2	TRBV19	TRBJ2-3	once	CASSIRSSGGSTDTQYF	TGTGCCAGTAGTATCAGGTCTAGCGGGGGCTCCACAGATACGCAGTATTTT
-	TRBV7-9	TRBJ2-7	-	CASSLPQGREQYF	TGTGCCAGCAGCTTACCACAGGGACGCGAGCAGTACTTC
TRBD1	TRBV7-9	TRBJ1-2	-	CASSFRQGDGYTF	TGTGCCAGCAGCTTTCGACAGGGAGATGGCTACACCTTC
-	TRBV19	TRBJ2-1	-	CASSSAGFNNEQFF	TGTGCCAGTAGTTCAGCGGGTTTTAACAATGAGCAGTTCTTC
-	TRBV19	TRBJ2-1	-	CASTSGGRSYNEQFF	-
-	TRBV20-1	TRBJ1-1	-	CSATLPTEAFF	TGCAGTGCTACCCTACCCACTGAAGCTTTCTTT
-	TRBV19	TRBJ2-5	-	CASSMQGLETQYF	TGTGCCAGTAGTATGCAGGGGTTGGAGACCCAGTACTTC
TRBD1	TRBV7-6	TRBJ2-3	once	CASSLTGQGRTDTQYF	TGTGCCAGCAGCTTAACGGGACAGGGGCGCACAGATACGCAGTATTTT
TRBD1	TRBV9	TRBJ1-2	-	CASSASRDRVGYTF	TGTGCCAGCAGCGCGAGCCGGGACAGGGTTGGCTACACCTTC
TRBD1	TRBV6-6	TRBJ2-5	-	CASSRQGGRETQYF	TGTGCCAGCAGTCGACAGGGTGGCCGCGAGACCCAGTACTTC
-	TRBV4-2	TRBJ1-2	-	CASSQDGLLPAGYTF	TGTGCCAGCAGCCAAGATGGACTCCTCCCGGCGGGCTACACCTTC
-	TRBV18	TRBJ1-2	-	CASSPLGISNYGYTF	TGTGCCAGCTCACCTCTAGGTATCTCTAACTATGGCTACACCTTC
TRBD1	TRBV11-2	TRBJ1-1	-	CASSLTTGGAFF	TGTGCCAGCAGCCTAACGACAGGGGGCGCTTTCTTT
-	TRBV28	TRBJ1-4	-	CASSSPGGNEKLFF	TGTGCCAGCAGCTCCCCGGGGGGAAATGAAAAACTGTTTTTT
TRBD1	TRBV9	TRBJ2-2	-	CASSVVKGAPGELFF	TGTGCCAGCAGCGTAGTGAAGGGGGCCCCCGGGGAGCTGTTTTTT
TRBD1	TRBV19	TRBJ1-4	-	CASSIAAGQHNEKLFF	TGTGCCAGTAGTATAGCCGCGGGACAGCATAATGAAAAACTGTTTTTT
TRBD1	TRBV5-5	TRBJ1-5	-	CASSLSLTGYYRGDQPQHF	TGTGCCAGCAGCTTGTCTTTGACAGGGTACTATCGTGGGGATCAGCCCCAGCATTTT
TRBD1	TRBV27	TRBJ1-1	-	CASSPVDRMNTEAFF	TGTGCCAGCAGCCCGGTGGACAGGATGAACACTGAAGCTTTCTTT
TRBD1	TRBV18	TRBJ1-2	-	CASSAGTGNDGYTF	TGTGCCAGCTCTGCCGGGACAGGGAATGATGGCTACACCTTC
-	TRBV11-2	TRBJ1-4	-	CASSLPGLGNEKLFF	TGTGCCAGCAGCCTCCCAGGGTTGGGTAATGAAAAACTGTTTTTT
-	TRBV11-3	TRBJ1-1	-	CASRFDRIEAFF	TGTGCCAGCAGATTTGATAGAATTGAAGCTTTCTTT
TRBD1	TRBV5-1	TRBJ2-7	-	CASSVGTGTGFYEQYF	TGCGCCAGCAGCGTCGGAACCGGGACAGGGTTTTACGAGCAGTACTTC
-	TRBV25-1	TRBJ2-3	-	CASSEAGADTQYF	TGTGCCAGCAGTGAAGCTGGAGCAGATACGCAGTATTTT
-	TRBV5-8	TRBJ1-2	-	CASSLGSRVYYGYTF	TGTGCCAGCAGCTTGGGATCCAGGGTCTACTATGGCTACACCTTC
TRBD1	TRBV25-1	TRBJ1-1	few	CASSSSDRVNTEAFF	TGTGCCAGCAGCTCCTCGGACAGGGTGAACACTGAAGCTTTCTTT
-	TRBV12-5	TRBJ2-1	-	CASGLARDSEQFF	TGTGCTAGTGGTTTGGCGCGGGACAGTGAGCAGTTCTTC
TRBD1	TRBV7-3	TRBJ2-2	-	CASSRDRNTGELFF	TGTGCCAGCAGCAGGGACAGGAACACCGGGGAGCTGTTTTTT
TRBD1	TRBV10-2	TRBJ2-7	-	CASRSGQGYEQYF	TGCGCCAGCAGGTCGGGACAGGGCTACGAGCAGTACTTC
TRBD2	TRBV19	TRBJ2-7	-	CASSILAGADEQYF	TGTGCCAGTAGTATACTAGCGGGAGCTGATGAGCAGTACTTC
-	TRBV29-1	TRBJ2-6	many	CSVLNRAGANVLTF	TGCAGCGTTTTAAACAGAGCTGGGGCCAACGTCCTGACTTTC
TRBD1	TRBV6-6	TRBJ2-3	-	CASRTQGWGTDTQYF	TGTGCCAGCCGGACACAGGGGTGGGGCACAGATACGCAGTATTTT
-	TRBV9	TRBJ1-1	-	CASSVAREGMNTEAFF	TGTGCCAGCAGCGTAGCCAGGGAGGGAATGAACACTGAAGCTTTCTTT
TRBD1	TRBV10-3	TRBJ1-1	-	CAIRASRGQGQTEAFF	TGTGCCATCAGGGCATCGCGCGGACAGGGACAGACTGAAGCTTTCTTT
-	TRBV7-3	TRBJ1-5	-	CASSIRGLTGNQPQHF	TGTGCCAGCAGCATTCGGGGACTTACTGGCAATCAGCCCCAGCATTTT
TRBD1	TRBV5-8	TRBJ1-2	-	CASSLTGTGGNYGYTF	TGTGCCAGCAGCTTGACCGGGACAGGGGGCAACTATGGCTACACCTTC
TRBD1	TRBV20-1	TRBJ1-5	few	CSASMGDSYSNQPQHF	TGCAGTGCTAGTATGGGGGACAGCTATAGCAATCAGCCCCAGCATTTT
-	TRBV11-2	TRBJ2-7	-	CASSPRYTYEQYF	TGTGCCAGCAGCCCACGATACACCTACGAGCAGTACTTC
TRBD1	TRBV19	TRBJ2-1	few	CASSWDRGAYNEQFF	TGTGCCAGTAGTTGGGACAGGGGAGCCTACAATGAGCAGTTCTTC
-	TRBV18	TRBJ1-1	-	CASSPARGFLEVNTEAFF	TGTGCCAGCTCACCGGCTCGAGGCTTCCTAGAGGTGAACACTGAAGCTTTCTTT
-	TRBV20-1	TRBJ2-3	-	CSASPGGTDTQYF	TGCAGTGCTAGTCCCGGGGGCACAGATACGCAGTATTTT
TRBD1	TRBV7-8	TRBJ1-6	-	CASSLAAGQGTSPLHF	TGTGCCAGCAGCTTAGCTGCTGGACAGGGCACTTCACCCCTCCACTTT
-	TRBV19	TRBJ2-1	-	CASSIQTTNEQFF	TGTGCCAGTAGTATTCAGACAACCAATGAGCAGTTCTTC